The 2 T cell receptor beta chains below were found in one sample sequenced in a study of blood T cell repertoires in COVID-19 (dated by TCRdb to the early 2020s). The library came from the immunoSEQ multiplex PCR assay. Sourced from immuneACCESS, this table was stored by TCRdb with only in-frame sequences that have V and J called. A share of the clones is absent; for the studies checked, an unresolved V gene accounts for under half, and the remainder has no known explanation. Within this sample are a few hundred thousand clones, with more than 75% of them counted one time only. The leading ten clones occupy under 9% of the sample. The sequencing input was peripheral blood. The receptors originated from a woman in her seventies with active or convalescent COVID-19.

The chain links TRBV9 to TRBJ2-7, with D possibly being TRBD1 (5 bases). Germline V gene lookup returns CDR1 SGDLS and CDR2 YYNGEE. V lost 4 bases to trimming and J lost 0 bases, with 11 bases between them. The CDR3 runs to 14 residues. Here the CDR3 reads CASSPRTFSYEQYF. The CDR3, as DNA: TGTGCCAGCAGCCCCCGGACATTCTCCTACGAGCAGTACTTC.

The V call is TRBV9, the J call TRBJ1-6; D may be TRBD1 (6 bases). In germline, CDR1 is SGDLS, CDR2 YYNGEE. The CDR3 runs 16 residues. V lost 2 bases, J lost 5 bases, and 14 bases lay in between. CDR3 DNA: TGTGCCAGCAGCGTGGCTCAGGACAGTAATAATTCACCCCTCCACTTT. The encoded protein is CASSVAQDSNNSPLHF.